Listed here are 12 T cell receptor beta chains from one sample, sequenced in a study of blood T cell repertoires in COVID-19 (dated by TCRdb to 2020 to 2021). Preparation of the library involved the immunoSEQ multiplex PCR assay. The clones in this table, taken by TCRdb from immuneACCESS, are in-frame only. Not every clone is retained; where verified, under half of the shortfall comes from an unresolved V gene, and the cause of the rest is unknown. Here the sample has 310,000 or so clones; around 90% occur a single time. The ten top clones hold 1.7% of the sample. The specimen sequenced was PBMCs or T cells enriched from blood (not recorded which). The receptors were sampled from a woman aged 18-35 years with acute COVID-19.

The rearrangement links TRBV11-2 to TRBJ2-7, with 7 bases that match TRBD1. Germline CDR1 SGHAT, CDR2 FQNNGV. With 3 bases clipped from V and 2 bases from J, the junction kept 7 bases outside the gene matches. This CDR3 has 15 residues. CDR3 sequence: CASSLWKTGTYEQYF. The CDR3 nucleotides read TGTGCCAGCAGCTTGTGGAAGACAGGGACCTACGAGCAGTACTTC.

The gene calls are TRBV25-1 and TRBJ1-5; maybe TRBD1 (5 bases). V gave up 2 bases and J gave up 0 bases, with 8 bases separating them. Per germline, CDR1 MGHDK and CDR2 SYGVNS. The CDR3 runs to 15 residues. The CDR3 DNA sequence: TGTGCCAGCAGTGAAGGGACTCATAGCAATCAGCCCCAGCATTTT. Residues: CASSEGTHSNQPQHF. Full variable domain (rest looked up from reference TRBV25-1 and TRBJ1-5): EADIYQTPRYLVIGTGKKITLECSQTMGHDKMYWYQQDPGMELHLIHYSYGVNSTEKGDLSSESTVSRIRTEHFPLTLESARPSHTSQYLCASSEGTHSNQPQHFGDGTRLSIL.

The chain links TRBV7-9 to TRBJ2-7, with D possibly TRBD1 on 6 matching bases. CDR3 length equals 15 residues. CDR1 and CDR2 from the germline V gene are SEHNR and FQNEAQ (reference sequence). Trimming cost V 4 bases and J 2 bases, with 15 bases left between them. This CDR3 reads CASSSYRDKAYEQYF. The CDR3 DNA is TGTGCCAGCAGCTCGTACCGGGACAAAGCCTACGAGCAGTACTTC.

The chain links TRBV7-8 to TRBJ2-3, with D maybe TRBD2 (5 bases). This CDR3 spans 14 amino acids. Germline-derived CDR1 and CDR2 are SGHVS and FQNEAQ. V lost 4 bases and J 5 bases, leaving 13 bases between the germline ends. Written as DNA, the CDR3 is TGTGCCAGCAGCTATTCGTCCCGGGAAGATACGCAGTATTTT. As protein: CASSYSSREDTQYF.

The chain recombines TRBV5-1 with TRBJ1-3; D not certain. The V end lost 0 bases, the J end lost 0 bases, and 13 bases lay between the germline ends. Germline CDR1 and CDR2: SGHRS and YFSETQ. There are 17 residues in the CDR3. CDR3 region: CASSLESGRRSGNTIYF. CDR3 coding DNA: TGCGCCAGCAGCTTGGAGAGCGGGCGACGCTCTGGAAACACCATATATTTT. The full variable domain, rest sourced from reference TRBV5-1 and TRBJ1-3, is KAGVTQTPRYLIKTRGQQVTLSCSPISGHRSVSWYQQTPGQGLQFLFEYFSETQRNKGNFPGRFSGRQFSNSRSEMNVSTLELGDSALYLCASSLESGRRSGNTIYFGEGSWLTVV.

The chain couples TRBV27 to TRBJ2-6; 11 nucleotides agree with TRBD2. Germline loops: CDR1 MNHEY, CDR2 SMNVEV (reference sequence). V lost 4 bases and J lost 2; bases outside the gene matches: 7. This CDR3 is built from 18 residues. The CDR3 is CASSSQLAGGPGANVLTF. Here the CDR3 DNA reads TGTGCCAGCAGTTCCCAGTTAGCGGGAGGGCCTGGGGCCAACGTCCTGACTTTC.

The chain joins TRBV2 to TRBJ1-6; 7 nucleotides agree with TRBD1. The CDR3 runs to 13 residues. Germline-derived CDR1 and CDR2 are SNHLY and FYNNEI. The V and J ends lost 3 bases and 9 bases, in that order; junction bases with no gene match: 2. The CDR3 nucleotides read TGTGCCAGCAGTGACCAGGGGGGTTCACCCCTCCACTTT. Translated, it gives CASSDQGGSPLHF.

This sequence joins TRBV5-1 and TRBJ2-7, with no clear D. V was trimmed by 0 bases and J by 4 bases, leaving 11 bases between them. The CDR3 has 14 amino acids. Germline assignment: CDR1 SGHRS and CDR2 YFSETQ. The CDR3 here is CASSLGGRKYEQYF. For the CDR3, the DNA is TGCGCCAGCAGCTTGGGTGGCAGAAAGTACGAGCAGTACTTC.

The chain has TRBV28 and TRBJ1-6, with 8 bases lining up with TRBD1. The germline CDR1 and CDR2 sequences are MDHEN and SYDVKM. V was pared by 6 bases and J by 6 bases, with 7 bases of the junction left unmatched. The CDR3 is 15 amino acids. The CDR3 coding sequence is TGTGCCAGCAGAATGACAGGGGTCTCTAATTCACCCCTCCACTTT. Amino acids: CASRMTGVSNSPLHF.

V usage is TRBV3-1 (or the pseudogene TRBV3-2) and J usage is TRBJ2-7; 9 bases map to TRBD2. The CDR3 spans 15 residues. Germline CDR1 and CDR2: LGHDT and YNNKEL (reference sequence). The trim removed 1 base at V and 6 bases at J, leaving 7 bases unmatched. The CDR3 loop is CASSQGVAGATEQYF. In nucleotides, the CDR3 is TGTGCCAGCAGCCAAGGAGTAGCGGGAGCTACCGAGCAGTACTTC.

The rearrangement links TRBV4-3 to TRBJ2-1; 10 bases align to TRBD1. The CDR3 contains 16 residues. Unmatched junction bases numbered 3, after V lost 0 bases and J lost 4 bases. CDR1 LGHNA and CDR2 YSLEER come from the germline V gene. CDR3 coding DNA: TGCGCCAGCAGCCAAGACGGGACAGGGGCTTACAATGAGCAGTTCTTC. Translated, it gives CASSQDGTGAYNEQFF.

The chain links TRBV18 to TRBJ1-1; D call uncertain. This CDR3 has 13 residues. V was trimmed by 3 bases and J by 6 bases, leaving 11 bases between them. CDR1 KGHSH and CDR2 LQKENI come from the germline V gene. CDR3 DNA: TGTGCCAGCTCACCCCTATCCTCTGCTGAAGCTTTCTTT. Encoded protein: CASSPLSSAEAFF.